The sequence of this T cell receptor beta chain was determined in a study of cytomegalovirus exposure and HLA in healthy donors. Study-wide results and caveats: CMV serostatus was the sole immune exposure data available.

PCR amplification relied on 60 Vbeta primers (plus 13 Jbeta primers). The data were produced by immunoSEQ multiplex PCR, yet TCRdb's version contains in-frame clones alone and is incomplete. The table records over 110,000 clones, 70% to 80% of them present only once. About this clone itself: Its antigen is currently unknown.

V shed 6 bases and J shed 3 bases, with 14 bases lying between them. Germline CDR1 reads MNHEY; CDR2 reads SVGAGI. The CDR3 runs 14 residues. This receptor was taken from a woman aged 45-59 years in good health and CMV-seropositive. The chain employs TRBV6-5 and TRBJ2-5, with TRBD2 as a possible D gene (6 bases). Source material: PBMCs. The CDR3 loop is CASRGRGGEETQYF. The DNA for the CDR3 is TGTGCCAGCAGGGGGCGGGGCGGGGAAGAGACCCAGTACTTC.